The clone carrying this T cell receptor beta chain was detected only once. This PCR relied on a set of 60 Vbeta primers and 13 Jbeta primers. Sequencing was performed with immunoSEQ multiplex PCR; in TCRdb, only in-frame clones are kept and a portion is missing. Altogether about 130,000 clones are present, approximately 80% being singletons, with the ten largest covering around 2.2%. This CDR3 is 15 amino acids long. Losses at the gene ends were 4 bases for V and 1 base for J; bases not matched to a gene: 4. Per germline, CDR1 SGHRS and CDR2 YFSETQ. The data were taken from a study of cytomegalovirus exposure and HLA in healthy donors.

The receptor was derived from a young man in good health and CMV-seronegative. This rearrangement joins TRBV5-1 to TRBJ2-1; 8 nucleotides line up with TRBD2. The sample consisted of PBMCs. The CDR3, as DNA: TGCGCCAGCAGCCTCAGACTAGCGTCCTACAATGAGCAGTTCTTC. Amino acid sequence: CASSLRLASYNEQFF.